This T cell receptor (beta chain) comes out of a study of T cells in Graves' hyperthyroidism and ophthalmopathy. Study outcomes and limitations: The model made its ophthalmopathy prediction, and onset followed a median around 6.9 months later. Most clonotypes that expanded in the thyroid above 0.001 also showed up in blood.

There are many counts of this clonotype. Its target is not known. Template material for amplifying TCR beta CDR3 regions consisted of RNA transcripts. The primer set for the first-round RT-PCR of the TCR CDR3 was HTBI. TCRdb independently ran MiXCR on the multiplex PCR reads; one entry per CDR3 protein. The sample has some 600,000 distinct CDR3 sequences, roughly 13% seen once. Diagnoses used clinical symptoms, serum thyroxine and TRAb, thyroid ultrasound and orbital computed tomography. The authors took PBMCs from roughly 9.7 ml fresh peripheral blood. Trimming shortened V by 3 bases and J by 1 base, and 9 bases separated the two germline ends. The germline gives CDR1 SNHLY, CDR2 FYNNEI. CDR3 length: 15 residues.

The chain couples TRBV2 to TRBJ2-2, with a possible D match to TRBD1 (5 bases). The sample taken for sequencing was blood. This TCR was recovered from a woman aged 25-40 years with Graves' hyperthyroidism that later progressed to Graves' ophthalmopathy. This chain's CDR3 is CASSEMGLNTGELFF. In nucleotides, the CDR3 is TGTGCCAGCAGTGAGATGGGGCTGAACACCGGGGAGCTGTTTTTT.